What follows is one T cell receptor (beta chain) and its context. The antigen it binds to is not known. It has no much larger one-base neighbor in the sample; base qualities were not kept. This sample's time point label indicates: about 25 weeks on oral tofacitinib. What the treatment or condition label conveys for this sample: oral pan-JAK inhibitor, 5-10 mg twice daily. Lesional scalp punch biopsies and peripheral blood were obtained from alopecia areata patients. After PBMCs were isolated by density centrifugation and stained for CD3, CD4 and CD8, a FACSAria was used to sort CD4+ and CD8+ T cells. The library was prepared using the immunoSEQ multiplex PCR assay. RNA was extracted from all samples and reverse transcribed into cDNA as template for TCR sequencing. SuperScript III was used for first-strand cDNA synthesis, primed with a 2:1 mix of oligo-dT and random hexamers. Amplification bias was assessed with a synthetic immune receptor repertoire, and residual bias was removed computationally. In the paper's pipeline: After raw reads were preprocessed to remove errors, the CDR3 was defined following IMGT conventions as running from the conserved cysteine to phenylalanine. Clonality was computed as 1 minus the Shannon entropy, with the entropy normalized by log2 of the number of productive unique TCRs. CD4 or CD8 identity of scalp clones was inferred by cross-referencing scalp TCRbeta sequences with sorted blood CD4 and CD8 repertoires. The source is immuneACCESS, and TCRdb retained only in-frame sequences with V and J called. Part of the clones is not carried over; for the studies checked, unresolved V genes explain less than half of this, and the remainder is unexplained. That table furnishes V, J and clone size, whereas the DNA furnished D and trimming. The sample table shows over 100,000 clones, and about 60% are seen once. The ten largest clones represent 10% to 15% of the sample.

This sample stems from a study of CD8+ T cells in alopecia areata (dated by TCRdb to 2016 to 2019). Notes on the research overall: The treated patients took part in an open-label pilot trial in which moderate-to-severe alopecia areata was treated with oral tofacitinib at 5 to 10 mg twice daily. Patients received tofacitinib for 6 to 18 months and were then followed off drug for 6 months to check for delayed response and recurrence. In treated patients, disease severity was measured using the SALT score, which gives the percentage of scalp surface area affected. To study T cell clonal expansion in alopecia areata, the researchers applied high-throughput TCRbeta sequencing to both the C3H/HeJ mouse model and human patients. Human TCRbeta sequencing covered scalp tissue and sorted CD4+ and CD8+ peripheral blood T cells from patchy and totalis/universalis alopecia areata patients and healthy controls. Biopsies were taken from tofacitinib-treated patients at baseline and again at 4 and 24 weeks into treatment, and several of those patients also had a later scalp biopsy. Clonality in the scalp was compared among normal scalp (n=4), patchy alopecia areata scalp (n=8), and alopecia totalis/universalis scalp (n=8). The RNA source kit depended on sample type: the PAXgene miRNA kit for fixed scalp, the miRNeasy kit for PBMCs, and the RNeasy kit for mouse skin. immunoSEQ multiplex PCR using 35 Vbeta forward primers and 13 Jbeta reverse primers was used to amplify TCRbeta CDR3 regions.

V loses 7 bases of germline sequence and J loses 3 bases, and the interval between the two ends is 15 bases. Per the germline V gene, WSHSY is the CDR1 and SAAADI is the CDR2. Taken from cysteine to phenylalanine, the CDR3 has 14 residues. Here the CDR3 DNA is all that survives: 42 bases in frame from base 1. The investigation overall reported the following: Compared with mice, TCR sequences shared between patients were less clear, possibly partly because of HLA diversity across the patient population. Many expanded lesional clones persisted in scalp and blood during tofacitinib treatment, which may partly explain relapse after stopping treatment. With tofacitinib, both scalp clonality and the number of expanded CD8+ clones among the top 100 scalp clones went down significantly. Because the treated cohort was small and included a single nonresponder, larger studies are needed to assess links between baseline CD8+ expansion and response. Unlike mouse skin, where gammadelta T cells dominate, normal human skin contains resident alphabeta T cells that get sequenced too, which complicates analysis of the scalp TCR repertoire. Higher clonality and more expanded CD8+ clones were observed in lesional scalp than in normal scalp, particularly in alopecia totalis/universalis, a finding suggestive of antigenic drive.

The starting material was CD8+ T cells sorted from blood, obtained at week 24, from a patient treated with tofacitinib. This clonotype was sampled from a human donor with alopecia areata. This chain joins TRBV10-2 to TRBJ1-2, with an unclear D gene assignment. CDR3 reads: CASTPTRVDYGYTF. The sequence in DNA is TGCGCCAGCACCCCGACACGAGTGGACTATGGCTACACCTTC.